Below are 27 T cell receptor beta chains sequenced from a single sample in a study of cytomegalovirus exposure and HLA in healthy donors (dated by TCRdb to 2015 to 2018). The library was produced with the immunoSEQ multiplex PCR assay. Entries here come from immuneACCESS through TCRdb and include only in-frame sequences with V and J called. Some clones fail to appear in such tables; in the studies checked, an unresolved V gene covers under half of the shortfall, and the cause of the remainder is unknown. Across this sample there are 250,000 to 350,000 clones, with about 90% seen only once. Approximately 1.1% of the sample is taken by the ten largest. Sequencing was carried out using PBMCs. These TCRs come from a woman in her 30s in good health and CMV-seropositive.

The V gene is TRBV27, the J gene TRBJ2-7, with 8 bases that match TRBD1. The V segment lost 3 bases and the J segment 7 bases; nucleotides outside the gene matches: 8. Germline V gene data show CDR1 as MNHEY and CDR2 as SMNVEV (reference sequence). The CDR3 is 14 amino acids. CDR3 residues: CASSLNRGNREQYF. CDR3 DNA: TGTGCCAGCAGTTTGAACAGGGGGAATCGGGAGCAGTACTTC.

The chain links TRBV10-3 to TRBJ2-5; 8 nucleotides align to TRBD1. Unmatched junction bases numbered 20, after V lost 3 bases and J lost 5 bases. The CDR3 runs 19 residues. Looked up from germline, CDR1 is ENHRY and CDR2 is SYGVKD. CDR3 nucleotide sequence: TGTGCCATCAGTGATCCTGTATTGGCAGGGGGCTTTTCGGGGGAGACCCAGTACTTC. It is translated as CAISDPVLAGGFSGETQYF.

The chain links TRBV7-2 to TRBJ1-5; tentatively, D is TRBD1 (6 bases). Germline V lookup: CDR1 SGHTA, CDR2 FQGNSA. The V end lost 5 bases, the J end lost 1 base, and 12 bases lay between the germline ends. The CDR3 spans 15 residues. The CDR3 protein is CASSPQGHSNQPQHF. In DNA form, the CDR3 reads TGTGCCAGCAGCCCCCAGGGACACAGCAATCAGCCCCAGCATTTT.

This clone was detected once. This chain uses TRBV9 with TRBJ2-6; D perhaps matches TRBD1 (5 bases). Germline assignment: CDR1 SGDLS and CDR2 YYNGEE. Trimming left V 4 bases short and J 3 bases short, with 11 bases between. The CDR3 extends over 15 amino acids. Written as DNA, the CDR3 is TGTGCCAGCAGCCTTTCAGGGCATGGGGCCAACGTCCTGACTTTC. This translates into CASSLSGHGANVLTF.

This chain's CDR3 is CAISPTQGTNTGELFF. Here the CDR3 DNA reads TGTGCCATCAGTCCTACACAGGGAACGAACACCGGGGAGCTGTTTTTT. The chain links TRBV10-3 to TRBJ2-2; tentative D call: TRBD1 (6 bases). The CDR3 has 16 amino acids. The germline V gene has CDR1 ENHRY and CDR2 SYGVKD. V was cut by 5 bases and J by 0 bases, with 13 bases left in between.

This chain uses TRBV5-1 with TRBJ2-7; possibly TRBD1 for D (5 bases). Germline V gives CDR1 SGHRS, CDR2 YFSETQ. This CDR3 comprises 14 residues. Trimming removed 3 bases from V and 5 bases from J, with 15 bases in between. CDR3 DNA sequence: TGCGCCAGCAGCTGGGGCGGCGGTCCAAACGAGCAGTACTTC. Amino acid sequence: CASSWGGGPNEQYF.

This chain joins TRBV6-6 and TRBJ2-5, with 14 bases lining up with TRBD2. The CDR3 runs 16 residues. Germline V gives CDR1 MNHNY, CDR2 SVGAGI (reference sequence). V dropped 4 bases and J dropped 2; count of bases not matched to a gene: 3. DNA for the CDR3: TGTGCCAGCAGTTGGGGACTAGCGGGGGATCAAGAGACCCAGTACTTC. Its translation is CASSWGLAGDQETQYF.

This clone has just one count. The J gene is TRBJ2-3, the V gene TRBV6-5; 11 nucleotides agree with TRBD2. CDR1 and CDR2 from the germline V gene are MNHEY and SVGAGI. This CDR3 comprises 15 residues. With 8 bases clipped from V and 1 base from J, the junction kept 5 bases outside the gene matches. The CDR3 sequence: CASQNSGRGTDTQYF. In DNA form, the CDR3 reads TGTGCCAGCCAAAATAGCGGGAGGGGCACAGATACGCAGTATTTT.

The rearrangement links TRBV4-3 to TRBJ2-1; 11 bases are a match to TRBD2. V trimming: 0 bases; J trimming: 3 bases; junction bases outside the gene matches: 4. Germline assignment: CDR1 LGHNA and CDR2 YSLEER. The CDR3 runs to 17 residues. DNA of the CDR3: TGCGCCAGCAGCCAAGATTCTGGACTAGCGGGCTACAATGAGCAGTTCTTC. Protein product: CASSQDSGLAGYNEQFF.

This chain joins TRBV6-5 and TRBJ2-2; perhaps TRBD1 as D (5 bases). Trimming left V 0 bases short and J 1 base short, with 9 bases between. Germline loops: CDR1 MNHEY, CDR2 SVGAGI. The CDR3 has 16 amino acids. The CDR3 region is CASSYSGQENTGELFF. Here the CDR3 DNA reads TGTGCCAGCAGTTACTCGGGGCAGGAGAACACCGGGGAGCTGTTTTTT.

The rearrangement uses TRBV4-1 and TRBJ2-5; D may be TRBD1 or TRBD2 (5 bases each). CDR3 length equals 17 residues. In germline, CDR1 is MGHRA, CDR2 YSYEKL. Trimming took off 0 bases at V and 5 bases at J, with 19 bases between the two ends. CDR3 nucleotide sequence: TGCGCCAGCAGCCAAGATGGGGCTAGCATAGGTGGGGAGACCCAGTACTTC. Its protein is CASSQDGASIGGETQYF.

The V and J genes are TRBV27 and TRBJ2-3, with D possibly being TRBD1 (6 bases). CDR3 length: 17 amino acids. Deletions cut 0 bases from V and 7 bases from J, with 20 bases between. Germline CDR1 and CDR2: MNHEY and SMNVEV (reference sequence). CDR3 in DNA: TGTGCCAGCAGTTTATCGGACAGCCTCGTCACATGGAATACGCAGTATTTT. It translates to CASSLSDSLVTWNTQYF.

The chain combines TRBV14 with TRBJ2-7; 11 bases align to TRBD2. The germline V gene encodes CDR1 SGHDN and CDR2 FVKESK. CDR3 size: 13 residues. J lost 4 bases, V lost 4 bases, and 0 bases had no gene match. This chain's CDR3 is CASSRLAGYEQYF. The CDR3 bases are TGTGCCAGCAGCCGACTAGCGGGGTACGAGCAGTACTTC.

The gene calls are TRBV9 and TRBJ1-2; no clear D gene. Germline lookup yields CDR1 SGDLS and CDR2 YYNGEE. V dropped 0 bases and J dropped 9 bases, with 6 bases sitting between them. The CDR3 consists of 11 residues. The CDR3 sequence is CASSVGSSYTF. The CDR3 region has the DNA TGTGCCAGCAGCGTAGGGTCGAGCTACACCTTC.

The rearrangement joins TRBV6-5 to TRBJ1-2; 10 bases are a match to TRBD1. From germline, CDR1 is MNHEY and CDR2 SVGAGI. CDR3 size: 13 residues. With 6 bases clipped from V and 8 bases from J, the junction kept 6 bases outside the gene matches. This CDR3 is CASRPDRGNGYTF. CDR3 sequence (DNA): TGTGCCAGCAGGCCGGACAGGGGGAACGGCTACACCTTC.

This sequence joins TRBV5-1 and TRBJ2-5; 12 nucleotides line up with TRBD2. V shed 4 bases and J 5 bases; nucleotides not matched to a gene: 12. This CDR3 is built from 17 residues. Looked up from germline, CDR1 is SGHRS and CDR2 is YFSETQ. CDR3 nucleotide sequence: TGCGCCAGCAGCGCGGCGCTAGCGGGGGGGCCTCGGGAGACCCAGTACTTC. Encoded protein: CASSAALAGGPRETQYF.

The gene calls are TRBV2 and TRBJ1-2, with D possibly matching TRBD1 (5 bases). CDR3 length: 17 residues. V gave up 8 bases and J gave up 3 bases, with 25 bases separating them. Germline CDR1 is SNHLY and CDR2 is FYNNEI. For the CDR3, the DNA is TGTGCCAGCGACTTTGGGACGGGGCCCCTCGGGGACTATGGCTACACCTTC. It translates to CASDFGTGPLGDYGYTF.

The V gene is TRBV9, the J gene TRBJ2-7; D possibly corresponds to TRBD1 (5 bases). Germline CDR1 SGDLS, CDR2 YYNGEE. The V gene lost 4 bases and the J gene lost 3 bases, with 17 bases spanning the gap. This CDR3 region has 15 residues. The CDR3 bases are TGTGCCAGCAGCCCCCAGGGTGGGTCGGTCTACGAGCAGTACTTC. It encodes CASSPQGGSVYEQYF.

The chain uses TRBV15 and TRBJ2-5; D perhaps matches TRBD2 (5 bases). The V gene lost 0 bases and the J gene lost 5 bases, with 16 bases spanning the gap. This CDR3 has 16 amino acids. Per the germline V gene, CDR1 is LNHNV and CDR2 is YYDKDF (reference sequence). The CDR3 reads CATSRDSHRTGETQYF. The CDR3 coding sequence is TGTGCCACCAGCAGAGATTCCCACCGGACGGGGGAGACCCAGTACTTC.

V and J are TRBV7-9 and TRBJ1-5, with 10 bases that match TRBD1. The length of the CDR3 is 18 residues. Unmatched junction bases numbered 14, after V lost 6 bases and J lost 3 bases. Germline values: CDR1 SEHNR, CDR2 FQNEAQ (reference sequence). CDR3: CASSLGQGRRWDNQPQHF. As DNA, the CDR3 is TGTGCCAGCAGTTTGGGACAGGGGAGGCGTTGGGACAATCAGCCCCAGCATTTT.

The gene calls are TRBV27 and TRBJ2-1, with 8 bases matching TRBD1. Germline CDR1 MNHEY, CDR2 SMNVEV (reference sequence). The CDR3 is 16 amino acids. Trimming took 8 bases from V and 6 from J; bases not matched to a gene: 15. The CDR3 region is CASSKRGRGLVNEQFF. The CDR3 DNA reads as TGTGCCAGCTCCAAGAGGGGCAGGGGGCTCGTCAATGAGCAGTTCTTC.

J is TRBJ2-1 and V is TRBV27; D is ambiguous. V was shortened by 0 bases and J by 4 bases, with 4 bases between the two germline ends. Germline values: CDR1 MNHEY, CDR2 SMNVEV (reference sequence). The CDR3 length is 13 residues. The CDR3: CASSLSQYNEQFF. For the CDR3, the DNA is TGTGCCAGCAGTTTATCCCAGTACAATGAGCAGTTCTTC.

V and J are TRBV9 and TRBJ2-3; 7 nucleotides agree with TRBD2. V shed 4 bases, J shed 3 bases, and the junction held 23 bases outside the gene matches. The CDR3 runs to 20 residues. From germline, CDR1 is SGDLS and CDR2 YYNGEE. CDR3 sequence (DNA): TGTGCCAGCAGCCCTAACACACAAATCTTAACTAGCGTCTGGACAGATACGCAGTATTTT. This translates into CASSPNTQILTSVWTDTQYF.

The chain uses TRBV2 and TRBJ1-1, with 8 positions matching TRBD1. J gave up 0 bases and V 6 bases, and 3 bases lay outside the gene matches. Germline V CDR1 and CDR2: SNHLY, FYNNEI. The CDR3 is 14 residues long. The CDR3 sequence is CASRGQVMNTEAFF. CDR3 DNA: TGTGCCAGCAGGGGACAGGTCATGAACACTGAAGCTTTCTTT.

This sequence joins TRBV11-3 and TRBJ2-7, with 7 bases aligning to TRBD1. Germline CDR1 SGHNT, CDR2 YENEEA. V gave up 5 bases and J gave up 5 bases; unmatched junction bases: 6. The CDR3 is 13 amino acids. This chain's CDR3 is CASSPRTGDEQYF. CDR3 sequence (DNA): TGTGCCAGCAGCCCAAGGACAGGCGACGAGCAGTACTTC.

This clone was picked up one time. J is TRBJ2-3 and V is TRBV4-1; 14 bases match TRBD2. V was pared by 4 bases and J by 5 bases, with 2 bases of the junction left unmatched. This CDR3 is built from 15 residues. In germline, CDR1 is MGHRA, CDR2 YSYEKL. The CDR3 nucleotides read TGCGCCAGCAGCCGACTAGCGGGAGGGCTAGATACGCAGTATTTT. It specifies CASSRLAGGLDTQYF.

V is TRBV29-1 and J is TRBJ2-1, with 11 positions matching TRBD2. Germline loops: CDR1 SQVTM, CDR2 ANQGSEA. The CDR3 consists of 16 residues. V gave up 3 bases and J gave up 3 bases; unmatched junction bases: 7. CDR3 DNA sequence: TGCAGCGTTGATACCGGGACTAGCGGACGCTACAATGAGCAGTTCTTC. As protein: CSVDTGTSGRYNEQFF.